One sample yielded the 26 T cell receptor beta chains listed below, sequenced in a study of T cells in tuberculosis. Noted time point: new active TB diagnosis, blood taken before or within 7 days of starting treatment. TCRdb keeps only in-frame clones here, not all; method: immunoSEQ multiplex PCR. Found here are about 38,000 clones, 94% of them singletons; the top ten hold roughly 4.7%. Sequencing used PBMCs, obtained at tuberculosis diagnosis. Receptors originate from an adult with tuberculosis.

In its sample, this clone was seen once. V usage is TRBV18 and J usage is TRBJ1-2; no firm D call. Trimming stripped 8 bases from V and 2 bases from J, with 12 bases between. Germline CDR1 is KGHSH and CDR2 is LQKENI. CDR3 length equals 13 residues. The CDR3 here is CASAVDGNYGYTF. CDR3 DNA sequence: TGTGCCAGCGCGGTAGACGGAAACTATGGCTACACCTTC.

V and J are TRBV19 and TRBJ1-3, with D tentatively TRBD1 (5 bases). Trimming took 3 bases from V and 0 from J, leaving 9 bases between them. Germline V gene sequence: CDR1 LNHDA, CDR2 SQIVND (reference sequence). CDR3 length: 15 amino acids. The DNA for the CDR3 is TGTGCCAGTAGTATTTGGGGCAGCTCTGGAAACACCATATATTTT. Protein: CASSIWGSSGNTIYF.

The chain couples TRBV9 to TRBJ1-2; D ambiguous. Germline loops: CDR1 SGDLS, CDR2 YYNGEE. Trimming removed 0 bases from V and 6 bases from J, with 12 bases in between. This CDR3 region has 14 residues. The chain's CDR3 is CASSVVPGFNGYTF. The CDR3 DNA is TGTGCCAGCAGCGTAGTTCCGGGTTTCAATGGCTACACCTTC.

The chain joins TRBV4-1 to TRBJ2-5, with 7 bases identical to TRBD1. The CDR3 has 16 residues. CDR1 MGHRA and CDR2 YSYEKL come from the germline V gene. With V trimmed by 3 bases and J by 9 bases, 16 bases remained unmatched. CDR3: CASSQYQGDSKIAQYF. CDR3 nucleotides: TGCGCCAGCAGCCAGTACCAGGGGGATTCTAAGATAGCCCAGTACTTC.

The DNA of the CDR3 is TGTGCCAGCAGTTTCACCCCTAGCAGCGAGCAGTACTTC. Amino acid sequence: CASSFTPSSEQYF. This chain links TRBV7-2 with TRBJ2-7, with a possible D match to TRBD2 (5 bases). Germline values: CDR1 SGHTA, CDR2 FQGNSA. The V gene lost 6 bases and the J gene lost 6 bases, with 15 bases spanning the gap. The CDR3 totals 13 residues.

The chain joins TRBV4-1 to TRBJ1-2; TRBD1 matches 7 bases. The CDR3 runs 15 residues. Germline-derived CDR1 and CDR2 are MGHRA and YSYEKL. Unmatched junction bases numbered 8, after V lost 0 bases and J lost 7 bases. CDR3 in amino acids: CASSQDQGDRLGYTF. DNA of the CDR3: TGCGCCAGCAGCCAAGATCAGGGGGACCGGCTTGGCTACACCTTC.

The CDR3 coding sequence is TGTGCCTGGAGTCTAAATCACTATGGCTACACCTTC. This translates into CAWSLNHYGYTF. The chain couples TRBV30 to TRBJ1-2; no clear D. V was pared by 2 bases and J by 3 bases, with 7 bases between. The CDR3 runs to 12 residues. Germline values: CDR1 GTSNPN, CDR2 SVGIG (reference sequence).

This chain links TRBV7-3 with TRBJ1-1; a possible D gene is TRBD1 (6 bases). The CDR3 length is 13 residues. CDR1 is SGHTA, CDR2 FQGTGA, per germline. Trimming took off 5 bases at V and 12 bases at J, with 19 bases between the two ends. The CDR3 is CASSTFGTGQPFF. The CDR3 bases are TGTGCCAGCAGCACCTTCGGTACAGGGCAACCTTTCTTT.

This rearrangement joins TRBV18 to TRBJ1-5, with TRBD1 as a possible D gene (6 bases). This CDR3 contains 14 residues. Germline V gives CDR1 KGHSH, CDR2 LQKENI. Deletions cut 6 bases from V and 7 bases from J, with 16 bases between. DNA of the CDR3: TGTGCCAGCTCGTTCTTACAGGGTCAGCAGCCCCAGCATTTT. Protein sequence: CASSFLQGQQPQHF.

This clone was detected once. The chain links TRBV4-1 to TRBJ1-3; D remains unclear. The CDR3 is 14 residues long. The V and J ends lost 7 bases and 0 bases respectively, with 10 bases between them. Germline CDR1 and CDR2: MGHRA and YSYEKL. The CDR3 is CASTSESSGNTIYF. CDR3 in DNA: TGCGCCAGCACGAGCGAGAGCTCTGGAAACACCATATATTTT.

The sample holds one count of this clone. This chain connects TRBV28 to TRBJ2-5; D is ambiguous. This CDR3 has 15 residues. Trimming stripped 5 bases from V and 1 base from J, with 14 bases between. Per the germline V gene, CDR1 is MDHEN and CDR2 is SYDVKM. Here the CDR3 DNA reads TGTGCCAGCAGTGATAACAGCCACATCCAAGAGACCCAGTACTTC. Translated: CASSDNSHIQETQYF. Based on the CDR3 plus reference TRBV28 and TRBJ2-5, the full variable domain is DVKVTQSSRYLVKRTGEKVFLECVQDMDHENMFWYRQDPGLGLRLIYFSYDVKMKEKGDIPEGYSVSREKKERFSLILESASTNQTSMYLCASSDNSHIQETQYFGPGTRLLVL.

On this clone itself: A read error may account for a junction end that differs from germline. The rearrangement uses TRBV10-3 and TRBJ1-1, with 7 bases matching TRBD1. Germline CDR1 is ENHRY and CDR2 is SYGVKD. The CDR3 contains 14 residues. CDR3: CAITLGGNPGRFSF. For the CDR3, the DNA is TGTGCCATCACCCTAGGGGGCAATCCGGGACGGTTTTCATTT.

The chain is built from TRBV10-3 and TRBJ1-3; D is unclear. The germline CDR1 and CDR2 sequences are ENHRY and SYGVKD. This CDR3 region has 12 residues. V was trimmed by 4 bases and J by 3 bases, leaving 4 bases between them. CDR3 sequence reads: CAISADGNTIYF. The CDR3 coding sequence is TGTGCCATCAGTGCAGATGGAAACACCATATATTTT.

The chain has TRBV5-4 and TRBJ1-1, with D unclear. Trimming removed 6 bases at V and 1 base at J, with 13 bases between. Germline V CDR1 and CDR2: SGHNT, YYREEE (reference sequence). This CDR3 region has 14 residues. CDR3 coding DNA: TGTGCCAGCACCCCAGTTTCGGGGAACACTGAAGCTTTCTTT. It specifies CASTPVSGNTEAFF.

The chain combines TRBV4-1 with TRBJ1-5; maybe TRBD1 (5 bases). The CDR3 runs 14 residues. Germline CDR1 reads MGHRA; CDR2 reads YSYEKL. The V gene lost 4 bases and the J gene lost 6 bases, with 13 bases spanning the gap. In DNA, the CDR3 is TGCGCCAGCAGCCCAAACGGGAGGGGTCAGCCCCAGCATTTT. Its translation is CASSPNGRGQPQHF.

V and J are TRBV10-2 and TRBJ1-5; 7 bases agree with TRBD1. The CDR3 loop spans 15 amino acids. Looked up from germline, CDR1 is WSHSY and CDR2 is SAAADI. V shed 6 bases and J 9 bases; nucleotides not matched to a gene: 14. DNA for the CDR3: TGCGCCAGCAGCTTCGCCGGGACAGAGGCGGGGCCCCAGCATTTT. The encoded protein is CASSFAGTEAGPQHF.

The J gene is TRBJ2-1, the V gene TRBV18, with 9 nucleotides matching TRBD1. The V and J ends lost 5 bases and 0 bases, in that order; junction bases with no gene match: 8. CDR3 size: 17 residues. Germline V lookup: CDR1 KGHSH, CDR2 LQKENI. The CDR3 loop is CASSSGTGSLSYNEQFF. CDR3 bases: TGTGCCAGCTCATCCGGGACAGGGTCCCTCTCCTACAATGAGCAGTTCTTC. Full variable domain (outside the CDR3, taken from reference TRBV18 and TRBJ2-1): NAGVMQNPRHLVRRRGQEARLRCSPMKGHSHVYWYRQLPEEGLKFMVYLQKENIIDESGMPKERFSAEFPKEGPSILRIQQVVRGDSAAYFCASSSGTGSLSYNEQFFGPGTRLTVL.

The genes are TRBV2 and TRBJ2-2, with 8 nucleotides matching TRBD1. The V gene end was trimmed by 5 bases and the J gene end by 3 bases; junction bases not matched to a gene: 2. Germline V CDR1 and CDR2: SNHLY, FYNNEI. The CDR3 length is 14 residues. CDR3 in amino acids: CASSLDRDTGELFF. CDR3 bases: TGTGCCAGCAGTTTGGACAGGGACACCGGGGAGCTGTTTTTT.

The gene calls are TRBV28 and TRBJ1-1; no clear D. CDR1 is MDHEN, CDR2 SYDVKM, per germline. V lost 3 bases and J 3 bases, leaving 8 bases between the germline ends. CDR3 length: 13 amino acids. CDR3 coding DNA: TGTGCCAGCAGTTTTCTACGGGACACTGAAGCTTTCTTT. Translation gives CASSFLRDTEAFF.

The chain couples TRBV12-5 to TRBJ2-3; TRBD2 might be the D (6 bases). From germline, CDR1 is LGHNT and CDR2 FRNRAP. V was cut by 1 base and J by 2 bases, with 10 bases left in between. The CDR3 covers 15 residues. The CDR3 reads CASGLDGGNTDTQYF. The DNA of the CDR3 is TGTGCTAGTGGTTTGGACGGGGGAAACACAGATACGCAGTATTTT.

V and J are TRBV27 and TRBJ1-5; D remains ambiguous. In germline, CDR1 is MNHEY, CDR2 SMNVEV (reference sequence). V lost 8 bases and J lost 0, with 8 bases in between. The CDR3 runs 13 residues. The CDR3 protein is CASATNSNQPQHF. Here the CDR3 DNA reads TGTGCCAGCGCGACTAATAGCAATCAGCCCCAGCATTTT.

The rearrangement joins TRBV19 to TRBJ1-6; 7 bases map to TRBD1. The J segment lost 7 bases and the V segment lost 3 bases, leaving 6 bases of the junction unmatched. The CDR3 length is 15 residues. Germline values: CDR1 LNHDA, CDR2 SQIVND (reference sequence). CDR3 DNA: TGTGCCAGTAGTATCGATCCCAGGGGGAATTCACCCCTCCACTTT. Translated: CASSIDPRGNSPLHF.

The gene calls are TRBV4-2 and TRBJ1-5; TRBD1 matches at 9 bases. With 0 bases clipped from V and 7 bases from J, the junction kept 7 bases outside the gene matches. The V gene's germline CDR1 is LGHNA and CDR2 YNFKEQ. This CDR3 region has 16 residues. As DNA, the CDR3 is TGTGCCAGCAGCCAAGATCGGACAGGGGAAGGACAGCCCCAGCATTTT. It yields the protein CASSQDRTGEGQPQHF.

The gene calls are TRBV6-6 and TRBJ1-6; weak D call: TRBD1 (5 bases). V lost 1 base and J 7 bases, leaving 14 bases between the germline ends. Germline V gene lookup returns CDR1 MNHNY and CDR2 SVGAGI (reference sequence). CDR3 size: 16 residues. CDR3 DNA: TGTGCCAGCAGTTACTTAGGGACCCGGGAGAATTCACCCCTCCACTTT. Translating it yields CASSYLGTRENSPLHF.

This chain uses TRBV6-5 with TRBJ1-4; a weak D match, TRBD1 (5 bases). Germline assignment: CDR1 MNHEY and CDR2 SVGAGI. Trimming shortened V by 4 bases and J by 3 bases, and 9 bases separated the two germline ends. This CDR3 has 14 amino acids. For the CDR3, the DNA is TGTGCCAGCAGTTCGCGGGGGTCTAATGAAAAACTGTTTTTT. As protein: CASSSRGSNEKLFF.

The V call is TRBV11-1, the J call TRBJ1-4; 8 nucleotides align to TRBD1. V trimming: 4 bases; J trimming: 0 bases; junction bases outside the gene matches: 13. The CDR3 loop spans 19 amino acids. Germline CDR1 SGHAT, CDR2 FQDESV (reference sequence). The CDR3: CASSSPGQDHPATNEKLFF. CDR3 sequence (DNA): TGTGCCAGCAGCTCACCGGGACAGGACCATCCTGCAACTAATGAAAAACTGTTTTTT.